Included here is one T cell receptor (beta chain) sequence, with context. The data are from a study of blood T cell repertoires in COVID-19. Looking at the study overall: T cells, B-cell-depleted T cells, or PBMCs provided the cDNA or gDNA that served as material.

Original analysis: Researchers report that nucleated cell counts were estimated from reference gene primer amplification. TCRdb's copy holds only in-frame clones and misses some; the assay was immunoSEQ multiplex PCR. V and J calls and clone size are as listed in that table; D and trimming were resolved from the DNA. The repertoire has a few hundred thousand clones, roughly 90% of them found once; the top ten carry 4%. CDR3 size: 16 residues. Trimming took 3 bases from V and 0 from J; bases not matched to a gene: 4. Germline V lookup: CDR1 SGHTA, CDR2 FQGNSA. The chain carries TRBV7-2 and TRBJ2-1; 8 bases map to TRBD2. Material for sequencing was peripheral blood. The clonotype originates from a woman aged 45 to 65 with active or convalescent COVID-19. The CDR3 region has the DNA TGTGCCAGCAGCTTCCAAAGCGGGAGCTCCTACAATGAGCAGTTCTTC. This sequence encodes CASSFQSGSSYNEQFF.